These 13 T cell receptor beta chains share one sample of origin, sequenced in a study of shared clonotypes between healthy human individuals. Profiled with immunoSEQ multiplex PCR; TCRdb holds only in-frame clones, not every one. The sample holds roughly 1,600,000 clones; approximately 98.5% are singletons and the top ten take under 0.45%. Sequenced sample: naive CD4+ T cells sorted from blood. The subset was: CD45RA+ positively selected. The receptors derive from a young man in good health.

CDR3 sequence: CASRTFLLRSYNEQFF. Written as DNA, the CDR3 is TGTGCCAGCCGCACTTTTTTACTCCGCTCCTACAATGAGCAGTTCTTC. The chain recombines TRBV27 with TRBJ2-1; D is ambiguous. V was shortened by 8 bases and J by 0 bases, with 17 bases between the two germline ends. CDR3 size: 16 residues. Per the germline V gene, CDR1 is MNHEY and CDR2 is SMNVEV (reference sequence).

The rearrangement joins TRBV7-9 to TRBJ1-4; D remains unclear. CDR1 and CDR2 from the germline V gene are SEHNR and FQNEAQ (reference sequence). The CDR3 consists of 15 residues. Trimming pared 1 base from V and 4 bases from J, leaving 10 bases between. The CDR3 here is CASSLVGSFNEKLFF. The CDR3, as DNA: TGTGCCAGCAGCTTAGTAGGGAGTTTTAATGAAAAACTGTTTTTT.

The chain is built from TRBV5-1 and TRBJ2-3; TRBD2 matches at 7 bases. V lost 0 bases, J lost 2 bases, and 9 bases stayed unmatched. The germline V gene has CDR1 SGHRS and CDR2 YFSETQ. The CDR3 consists of 17 residues. DNA of the CDR3: TGCGCCAGCAGCTTGGGGCCGGGACTACCACCCACAGATACGCAGTATTTT. Protein: CASSLGPGLPPTDTQYF.

The chain recombines TRBV28 with TRBJ1-2; 7 bases line up with TRBD1. This CDR3 region has 16 residues. V dropped 6 bases and J dropped 2; count of bases not matched to a gene: 12. Germline CDR1 MDHEN, CDR2 SYDVKM. The CDR3 coding sequence is TGTGCCAGCAGGGGACCCGCAGGGGGAATGAACTATGGCTACACCTTC. The encoded protein is CASRGPAGGMNYGYTF.

On this clone: Other DNA sequences in this specimen translate into the identical CDR3. The chain carries TRBV18 and TRBJ1-5; D is unresolved. Germline V gives CDR1 KGHSH, CDR2 LQKENI. This CDR3 is 13 amino acids long. The V end lost 2 bases, the J end lost 4 bases, and 6 bases lay between the germline ends. In DNA, the CDR3 is TGTGCCAGCTCACCAGACGGAAATCAGCCCCAGCATTTT. Residues: CASSPDGNQPQHF. Variable domain in full (rest from reference TRBV18 and TRBJ1-5): NAGVMQNPRHLVRRRGQEARLRCSPMKGHSHVYWYRQLPEEGLKFMVYLQKENIIDESGMPKERFSAEFPKEGPSILRIQQVVRGDSAAYFCASSPDGNQPQHFGDGTRLSIL.

V is TRBV4-3 and J is TRBJ2-7; no reliable D call. The CDR3 totals 13 residues. Per the germline V gene, CDR1 is LGHNA and CDR2 is YSLEER. V shed 0 bases and J shed 9 bases, with 12 bases lying between them. The CDR3 loop reads CASSQDGTTPQYF. Here the CDR3 DNA reads TGCGCCAGCAGCCAAGATGGTACAACGCCGCAGTACTTC.

A remark on this clone: At the DNA level, this CDR3 is encoded by other sequences in the same sample as well. The chain employs TRBV5-1 and TRBJ2-1; D uncertain. Trimming pared 1 base from V and 0 bases from J, leaving 2 bases between. CDR1 is SGHRS and CDR2 is YFSETQ in the germline V gene. The CDR3 is 13 residues long. CDR3 nucleotide sequence: TGCGCCAGCAGCTTGAACTCCTACAATGAGCAGTTCTTC. This gives the protein CASSLNSYNEQFF.

V gene TRBV7-2 combines with J gene TRBJ2-2; D might be TRBD2 (5 bases). The V and J ends lost 5 bases and 4 bases respectively, with 8 bases between them. Germline V gives CDR1 SGHTA, CDR2 FQGNSA. This CDR3 spans 13 amino acids. The CDR3, as DNA: TGTGCCAGCAGCCCCGGGATCACCGGGGAGCTGTTTTTT. It encodes CASSPGITGELFF.

V gene TRBV5-6 combines with J gene TRBJ2-3; perhaps D is TRBD1 or TRBD2 (5 bases each). V was pared by 5 bases and J by 2 bases, with 18 bases between. This CDR3 region has 16 residues. Germline loops: CDR1 SGHDT, CDR2 YYEEEE. The CDR3 nucleotides read TGTGCCAGCAGAGGGACCGCGTTAAATTACACAGATACGCAGTATTTT. It codes for CASRGTALNYTDTQYF.

This chain joins TRBV28 and TRBJ2-3, with TRBD2 matching over 9 bases. The CDR3 totals 18 residues. The germline gives CDR1 MDHEN, CDR2 SYDVKM. J was trimmed by 5 bases and V by 0 bases; bases with no gene match: 12. The CDR3 loop reads CASSLWPSGRNGGDTQYF. CDR3 in DNA: TGTGCCAGCAGTTTATGGCCCAGCGGGAGGAACGGAGGAGATACGCAGTATTTT.

The J gene is TRBJ1-1, the V gene TRBV29-1, with unresolved D. The CDR3 is 13 amino acids. The germline V and J ends were trimmed by 3 bases and 5 bases, with 13 bases remaining between them. Germline CDR1 and CDR2: SQVTM and ANQGSEA. This chain's CDR3 is CSVDLRSRTEAFF. The DNA for the CDR3 is TGCAGCGTTGATCTCCGGAGTCGGACTGAAGCTTTCTTT.

As for this clone: Other DNA variants within this sample encode the same CDR3. The rearrangement links TRBV2 to TRBJ2-1, with 11 nucleotides matching TRBD2. The CDR3 runs to 14 residues. With V trimmed by 6 bases and J by 7 bases, 5 bases remained unmatched. Germline V gene lookup returns CDR1 SNHLY and CDR2 FYNNEI. The CDR3 nucleotides read TGTGCCAGCAGACTAGCGGGAGTTTATAATGAGCAGTTCTTC. It yields the protein CASRLAGVYNEQFF.

The chain employs TRBV10-1 and TRBJ1-1; no clear D gene. Germline V gene sequence: CDR1 WNHNN, CDR2 SYGVQD (reference sequence). CDR3 length: 14 amino acids. Trimming took off 0 bases at V and 4 bases at J, with 9 bases between the two ends. In DNA form, the CDR3 reads TGCGCCAGCAGTGAGTCGGCCGGGTTCACTGAAGCTTTCTTT. Translating gives CASSESAGFTEAFF.